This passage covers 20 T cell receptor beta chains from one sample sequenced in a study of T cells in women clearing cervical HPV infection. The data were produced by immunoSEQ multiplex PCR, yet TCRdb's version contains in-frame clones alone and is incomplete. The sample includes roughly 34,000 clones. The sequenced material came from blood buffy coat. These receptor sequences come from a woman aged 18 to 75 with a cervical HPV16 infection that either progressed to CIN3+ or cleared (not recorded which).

CDR3 sequence reads: CASSPRRDTGELFF. CDR3 DNA, as far as it was read: TGTGCCAGCAGCCCTCGGAGGGACACCGGGGAG. This chain uses TRBV11-3 with TRBJ2-2, with D possibly being TRBD2 (6 bases). The read ends 3 residues shy of where the CDR3 ends; the end is completed using the germline J gene. The germline V gene has CDR1 SGHNT and CDR2 YENEEA. Trimming left V 5 bases short and J 3 bases short, with 10 bases between. CDR3 length equals 14 residues.

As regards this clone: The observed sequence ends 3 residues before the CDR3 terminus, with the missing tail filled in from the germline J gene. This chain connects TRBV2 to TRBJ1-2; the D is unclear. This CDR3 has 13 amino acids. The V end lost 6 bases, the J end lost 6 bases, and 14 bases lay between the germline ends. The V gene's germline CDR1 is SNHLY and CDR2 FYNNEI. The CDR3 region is CASRSGIPNGYTF. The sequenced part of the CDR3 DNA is TGTGCCAGCAGGAGCGGGATTCCCAATGGC.

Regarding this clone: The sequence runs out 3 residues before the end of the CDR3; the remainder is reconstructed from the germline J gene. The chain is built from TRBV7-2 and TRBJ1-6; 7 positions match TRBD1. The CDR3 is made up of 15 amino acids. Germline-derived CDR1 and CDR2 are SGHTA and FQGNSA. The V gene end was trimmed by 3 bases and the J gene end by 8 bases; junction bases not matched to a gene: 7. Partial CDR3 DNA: TGTGCCAGCAGCTTCAGGGTGGGGACAGATTCACCC. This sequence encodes CASSFRVGTDSP. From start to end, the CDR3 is CASSFRVGTDSPLHF. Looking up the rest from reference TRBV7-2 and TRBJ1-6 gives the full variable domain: GAGVSQSPSNKVTEKGKDVELRCDPISGHTALYWYRQSLGQGLEFLIYFQGNSAPDKSGLPSDRFSAERTGGSVSTLTIQRTQQEDSAVYLCASSFRVGTDSPLHFGNGTRLTVT.

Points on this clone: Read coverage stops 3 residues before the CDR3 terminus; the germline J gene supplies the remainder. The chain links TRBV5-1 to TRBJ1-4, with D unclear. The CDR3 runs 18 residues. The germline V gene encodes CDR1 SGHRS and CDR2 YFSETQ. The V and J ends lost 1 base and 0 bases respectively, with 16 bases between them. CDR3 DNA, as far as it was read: TGCGCCAGCAGCTTGAGAGAGGTTAAAAAGGCAACTAATGAAAAA. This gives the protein CASSLREVKKATNEK. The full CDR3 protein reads CASSLREVKKATNEKLFF.

The CDR3 DNA, read in part, is TGCAGTGCCGAGGGGAGAAAGACTGAA. It translates to CSAEGRKTE. The entire CDR3 protein reads CSAEGRKTEAFF. The V and J genes are TRBV20-1 and TRBJ1-1, with D maybe TRBD1 (5 bases). The read ends 3 residues early relative to the CDR3; the germline J gene fills the gap. The CDR3 spans 12 residues. Germline V lookup: CDR1 DFQATT, CDR2 SNEGSKA (reference sequence). Between the trimmed V and J ends, which lost 6 bases and 5 bases, there was a span of 13 bases.

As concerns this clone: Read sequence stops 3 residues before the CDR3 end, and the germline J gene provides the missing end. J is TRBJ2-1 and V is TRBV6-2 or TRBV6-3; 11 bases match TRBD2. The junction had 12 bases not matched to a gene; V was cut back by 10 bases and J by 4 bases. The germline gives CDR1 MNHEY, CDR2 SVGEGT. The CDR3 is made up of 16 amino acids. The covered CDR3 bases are TGTGCCACCCGTCCTAGCGGGGGGCATAATTACAATGAG. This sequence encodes CATRPSGGHNYNE. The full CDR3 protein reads CATRPSGGHNYNEQFF.

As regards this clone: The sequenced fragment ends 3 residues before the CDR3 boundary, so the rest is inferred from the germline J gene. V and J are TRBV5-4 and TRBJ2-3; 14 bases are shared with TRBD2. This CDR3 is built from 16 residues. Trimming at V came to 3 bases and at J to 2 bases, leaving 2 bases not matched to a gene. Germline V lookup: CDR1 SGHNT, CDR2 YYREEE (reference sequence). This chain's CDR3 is CASSSGLAGDTDTQYF. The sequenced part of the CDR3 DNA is TGTGCCAGCAGCTCGGGACTAGCGGGGGACACAGATACG.

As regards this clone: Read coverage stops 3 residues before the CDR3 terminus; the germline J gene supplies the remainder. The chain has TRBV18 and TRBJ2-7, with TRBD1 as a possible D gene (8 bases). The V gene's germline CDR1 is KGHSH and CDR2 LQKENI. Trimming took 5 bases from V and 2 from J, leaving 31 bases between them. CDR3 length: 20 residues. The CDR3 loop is CASSAMTGVQAGALPYEQYF. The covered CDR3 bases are TGTGCCAGCTCAGCCATGACAGGGGTTCAGGCGGGGGCCCTTCCCTACGAG.

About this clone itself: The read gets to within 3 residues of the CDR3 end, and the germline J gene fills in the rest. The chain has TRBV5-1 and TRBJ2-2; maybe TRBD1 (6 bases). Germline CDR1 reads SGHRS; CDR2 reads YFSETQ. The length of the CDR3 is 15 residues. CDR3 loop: CASSETQGAGEKLFF. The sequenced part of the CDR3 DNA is TGCGCCAGCAGCGAGACCCAAGGGGCAGGGGAAAAG.

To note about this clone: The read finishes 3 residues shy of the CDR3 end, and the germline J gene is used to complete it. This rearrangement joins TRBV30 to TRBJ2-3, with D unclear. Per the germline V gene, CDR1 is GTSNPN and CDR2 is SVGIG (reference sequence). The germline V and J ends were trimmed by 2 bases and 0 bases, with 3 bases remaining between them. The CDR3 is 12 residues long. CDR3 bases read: TGTGCCTGGAGTCCTAGCACAGATACG. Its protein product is CAWSPSTDT. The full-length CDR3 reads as CAWSPSTDTQYF.

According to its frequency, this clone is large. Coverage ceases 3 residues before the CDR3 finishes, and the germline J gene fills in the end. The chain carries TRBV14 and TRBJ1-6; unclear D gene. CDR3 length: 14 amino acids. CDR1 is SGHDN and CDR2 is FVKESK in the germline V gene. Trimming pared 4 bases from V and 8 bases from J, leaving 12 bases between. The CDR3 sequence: CASSPGRSYSPLHF. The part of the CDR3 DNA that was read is TGTGCCAGCAGCCCCGGCAGGAGTTATTCACCC.

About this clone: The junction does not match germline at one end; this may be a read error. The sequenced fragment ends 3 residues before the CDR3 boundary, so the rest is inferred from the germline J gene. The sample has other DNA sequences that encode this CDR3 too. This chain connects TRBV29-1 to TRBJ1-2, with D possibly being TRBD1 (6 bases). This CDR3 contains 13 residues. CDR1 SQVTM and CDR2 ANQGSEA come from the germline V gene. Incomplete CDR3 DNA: TGCAGCGTTGATCCTGGACAGAACTATGGA. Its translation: CSVDPGQNYG. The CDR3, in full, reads CSVDPGQNYGYTF.

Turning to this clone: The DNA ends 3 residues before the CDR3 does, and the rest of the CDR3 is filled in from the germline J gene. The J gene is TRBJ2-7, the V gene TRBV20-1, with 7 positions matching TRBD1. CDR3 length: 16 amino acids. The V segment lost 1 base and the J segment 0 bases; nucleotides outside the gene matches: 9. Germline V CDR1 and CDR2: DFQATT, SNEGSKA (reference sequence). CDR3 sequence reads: CSARGGTASTSYEQYF. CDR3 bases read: TGCAGTGCTAGAGGAGGGACAGCTTCAACCTCCTACGAG.

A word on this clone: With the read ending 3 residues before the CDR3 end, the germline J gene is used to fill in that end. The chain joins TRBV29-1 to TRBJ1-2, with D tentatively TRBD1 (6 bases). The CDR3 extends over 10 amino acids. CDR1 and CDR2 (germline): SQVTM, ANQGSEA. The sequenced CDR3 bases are TGCAGCGTCAGGGACAATGAC. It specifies CSVRDND. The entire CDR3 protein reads CSVRDNDYTF.

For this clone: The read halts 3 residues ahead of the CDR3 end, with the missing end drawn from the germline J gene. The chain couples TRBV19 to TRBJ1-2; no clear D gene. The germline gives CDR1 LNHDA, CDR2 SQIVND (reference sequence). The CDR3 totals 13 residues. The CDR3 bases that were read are TGTGCCAGTAGTATCCCCTCCGACGGGGTC. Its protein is CASSIPSDGV. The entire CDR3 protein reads CASSIPSDGVYTF.

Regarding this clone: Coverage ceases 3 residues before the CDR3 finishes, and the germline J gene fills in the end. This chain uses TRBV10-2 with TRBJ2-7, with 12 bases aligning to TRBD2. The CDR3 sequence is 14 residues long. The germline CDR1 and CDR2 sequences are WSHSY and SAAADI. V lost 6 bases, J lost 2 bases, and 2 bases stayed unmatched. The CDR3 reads CASRTSGGAYEQYF. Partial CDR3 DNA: TGCGCCAGCAGGACTAGCGGGGGTGCCTACGAG.

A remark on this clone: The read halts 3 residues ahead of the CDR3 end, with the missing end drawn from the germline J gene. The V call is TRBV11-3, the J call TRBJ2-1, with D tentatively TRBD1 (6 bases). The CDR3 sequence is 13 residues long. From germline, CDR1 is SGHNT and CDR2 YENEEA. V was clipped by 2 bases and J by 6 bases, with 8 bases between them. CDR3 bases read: TGTGCCAGCAGCTTATCAGGGGTCAATGAG. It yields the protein CASSLSGVNE. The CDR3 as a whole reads CASSLSGVNEQFF.

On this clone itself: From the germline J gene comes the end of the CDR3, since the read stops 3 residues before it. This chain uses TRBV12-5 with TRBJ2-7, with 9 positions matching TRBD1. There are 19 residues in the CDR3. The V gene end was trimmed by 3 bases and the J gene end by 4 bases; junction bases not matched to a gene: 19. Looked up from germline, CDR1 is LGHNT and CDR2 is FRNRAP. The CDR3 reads CASGLVGGQGYRALYEQYF. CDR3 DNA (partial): TGTGCTAGTGGTTTAGTTGGGGGACAGGGTTATCGGGCGTTATACGAG.

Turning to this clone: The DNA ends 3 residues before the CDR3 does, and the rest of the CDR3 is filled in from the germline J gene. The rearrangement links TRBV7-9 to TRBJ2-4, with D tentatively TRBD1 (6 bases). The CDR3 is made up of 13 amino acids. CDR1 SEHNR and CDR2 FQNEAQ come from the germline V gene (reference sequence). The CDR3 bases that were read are TGTGCCAGCAGCTCCGGTCCGGACAGAGGT. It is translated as CASSSGPDRG. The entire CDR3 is CASSSGPDRGQYF. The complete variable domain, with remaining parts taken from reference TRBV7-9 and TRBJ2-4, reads DTGVSQNPRHKITKRGQNVTFRCDPISEHNRLYWYRQTLGQGPEFLTYFQNEAQLEKSRLLSDRFSAERPKGSFSTLEIQRTEQGDSAMYLCASSSGPDRGQYFGAGTRLSVL.

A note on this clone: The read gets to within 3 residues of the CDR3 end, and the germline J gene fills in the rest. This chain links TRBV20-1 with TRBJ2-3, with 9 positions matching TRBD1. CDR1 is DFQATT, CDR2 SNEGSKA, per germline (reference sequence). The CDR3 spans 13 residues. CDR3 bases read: TGCAGTGCCCCCGGACAGGGGAGGGAGACG. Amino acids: CSAPGQGRET. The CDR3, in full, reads CSAPGQGRETQYF.